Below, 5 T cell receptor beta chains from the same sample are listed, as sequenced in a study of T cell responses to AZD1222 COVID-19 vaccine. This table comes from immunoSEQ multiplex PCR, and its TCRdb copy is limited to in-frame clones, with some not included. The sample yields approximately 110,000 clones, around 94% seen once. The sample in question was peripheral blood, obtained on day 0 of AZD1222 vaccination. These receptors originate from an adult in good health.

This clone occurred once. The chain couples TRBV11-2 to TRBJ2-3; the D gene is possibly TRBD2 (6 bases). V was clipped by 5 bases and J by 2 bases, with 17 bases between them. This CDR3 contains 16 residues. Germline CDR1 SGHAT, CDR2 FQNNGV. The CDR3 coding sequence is TGTGCCAGCAGCCCACGGGGGACGCCCAACACAGATACGCAGTATTTT. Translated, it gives CASSPRGTPNTDTQYF.

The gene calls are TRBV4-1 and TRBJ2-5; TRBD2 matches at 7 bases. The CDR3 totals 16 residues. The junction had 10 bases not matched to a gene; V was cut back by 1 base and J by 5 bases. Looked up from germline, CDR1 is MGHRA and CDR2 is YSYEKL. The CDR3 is CASSQGFREGQETQYF. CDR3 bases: TGCGCCAGCAGCCAAGGGTTCAGGGAGGGGCAGGAGACCCAGTACTTC.

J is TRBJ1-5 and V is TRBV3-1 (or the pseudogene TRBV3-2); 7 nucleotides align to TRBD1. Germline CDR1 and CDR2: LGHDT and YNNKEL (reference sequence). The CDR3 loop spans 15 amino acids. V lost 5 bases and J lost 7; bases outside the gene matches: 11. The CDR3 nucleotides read TGTGCCAGCAGCTATGGACAGGAGGCGGGGCAGCCCCAGCATTTT. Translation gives CASSYGQEAGQPQHF.

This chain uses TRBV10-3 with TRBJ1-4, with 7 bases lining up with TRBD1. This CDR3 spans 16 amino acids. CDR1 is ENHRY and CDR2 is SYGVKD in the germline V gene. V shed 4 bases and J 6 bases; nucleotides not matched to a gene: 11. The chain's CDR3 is CAISALDRVEDEKLFF. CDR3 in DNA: TGTGCCATCAGTGCATTAGACAGGGTTGAGGATGAAAAACTGTTTTTT.

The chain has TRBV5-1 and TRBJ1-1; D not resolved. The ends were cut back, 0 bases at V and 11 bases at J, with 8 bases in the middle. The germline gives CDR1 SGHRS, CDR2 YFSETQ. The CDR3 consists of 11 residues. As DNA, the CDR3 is TGCGCCAGCAGCTTGGGGGGTCAGGCTTTCTTT. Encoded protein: CASSLGGQAFF.